The next 10 T cell receptor beta chains were all read from a single sample in a study of graft-versus-host responses after intestinal transplantation. The assay was immunoSEQ multiplex PCR, and TCRdb's table has in-frame clones only and misses some. The data contain about 64,000 clones, 85% to 95% of them singletons. The antigens for these receptors are not known. The source was unstimulated CD8+ T cells sorted from spleen or lymph node cells, collected before transplant. The receptors were gathered from a human donor who was the organ donor for an intestinal transplant.

Here the CDR3 DNA reads TGTGCCAGCAGTACGTACAGGGGAGGCGAGCAGTACTTC. It encodes CASSTYRGGEQYF. The rearrangement uses TRBV27 and TRBJ2-7; tentatively, D is TRBD1 (7 bases). The V end was cut by 5 bases, the J end by 6 bases, with 14 bases between. The CDR3 loop spans 13 amino acids. Germline loops: CDR1 MNHEY, CDR2 SMNVEV (reference sequence).

The CDR3 sequence: CASSLAGGIQETQYF. The CDR3 nucleotides are TGTGCCAGCAGCTTAGCGGGAGGGATCCAAGAGACCCAGTACTTC. V is TRBV7-6 and J is TRBJ2-5; 7 nucleotides agree with TRBD2. The CDR3 runs to 15 residues. Germline V gene sequence: CDR1 SGHVS, CDR2 FNYEAQ. V lost 0 bases and J lost 1; bases outside the gene matches: 2.

The J gene is TRBJ2-4, the V gene TRBV7-9, with TRBD1 matching over 8 bases. Germline V CDR1 and CDR2: SEHNR, FQNEAQ (reference sequence). This CDR3 region has 16 residues. The V gene end was trimmed by 1 base and the J gene end by 8 bases; junction bases not matched to a gene: 10. The CDR3 region has the DNA TGTGCCAGCAGCTTAGGTCGGACGGACAGGGATGACATTCAGTACTTC. Translation: CASSLGRTDRDDIQYF.

This clone was recorded only once. V usage is TRBV10-1 and J usage is TRBJ1-1; the match to TRBD1 covers 8 bases. CDR1 is WNHNN, CDR2 SYGVQD, per germline (reference sequence). The CDR3 contains 13 residues. Unmatched junction bases numbered 1, after V lost 6 bases and J lost 1 base. CDR3 coding DNA: TGCGCCAGCAGCGACAGGGGGAACACTGAAGCTTTCTTT. This gives the protein CASSDRGNTEAFF.

The genes are TRBV11-2 and TRBJ2-3; D call uncertain. CDR1 and CDR2 (germline): SGHAT, FQNNGV. Trimming pared 1 base from V and 1 base from J, leaving 15 bases between. The CDR3 has 17 amino acids. The CDR3 nucleotides read TGTGCCAGCAGCTTAGGATTTCTCGCGGATGGCACAGATACGCAGTATTTT. Its protein is CASSLGFLADGTDTQYF.

This chain joins TRBV9 and TRBJ2-3, with 7 bases aligning to TRBD1. V gave up 4 bases and J gave up 1 base; unmatched junction bases: 3. The CDR3 loop spans 14 amino acids. The V gene's germline CDR1 is SGDLS and CDR2 YYNGEE. CDR3 bases: TGTGCCAGCAGCACAGGGGTGGGCACAGATACGCAGTATTTT. It translates to CASSTGVGTDTQYF.

This chain links TRBV28 with TRBJ2-5; 11 nucleotides agree with TRBD1. The J call may be wrong; the DNA end is better matched by TRBJ2-7. Germline-derived CDR1 and CDR2 are MDHEN and SYDVKM. The CDR3 runs 14 residues. CDR3 sequence reads: CASSQDRGHYEQYF. In nucleotides, the CDR3 is TGTGCCAGCAGCCAGGACAGGGGGCACTACGAGCAGTACTTC.

V is TRBV6-6 and J is TRBJ2-7; D not certain. The CDR3 is 13 residues long. Per germline, CDR1 MNHNY and CDR2 SVGAGI (reference sequence). Trimming pared 10 bases from V and 2 bases from J, leaving 15 bases between. The CDR3: CATTLSQAYEQYF. The CDR3 DNA reads as TGTGCCACCACCCTCTCTCAGGCCTACGAGCAGTACTTC.

This chain connects TRBV30 to TRBJ2-3, with D possibly being TRBD2 (5 bases). The ends were cut back, 2 bases at V and 2 bases at J, with 11 bases in the middle. The germline gives CDR1 GTSNPN, CDR2 SVGIG (reference sequence). This CDR3 region has 14 residues. The CDR3 region is CAWSSGSTTDTQYF. CDR3 nucleotides: TGTGCCTGGAGTAGTGGGAGTACCACAGATACGCAGTATTTT.

The chain uses TRBV28 and TRBJ2-1; 10 bases line up with TRBD1. CDR1 and CDR2 (germline): MDHEN, SYDVKM. V shed 4 bases, J shed 3 bases, and the junction held 3 bases outside the gene matches. The CDR3 contains 15 residues. CDR3 coding DNA: TGTGCCAGCAGTTCCCGGACAGGGGGCTACAATGAGCAGTTCTTC. Its translation: CASSSRTGGYNEQFF.